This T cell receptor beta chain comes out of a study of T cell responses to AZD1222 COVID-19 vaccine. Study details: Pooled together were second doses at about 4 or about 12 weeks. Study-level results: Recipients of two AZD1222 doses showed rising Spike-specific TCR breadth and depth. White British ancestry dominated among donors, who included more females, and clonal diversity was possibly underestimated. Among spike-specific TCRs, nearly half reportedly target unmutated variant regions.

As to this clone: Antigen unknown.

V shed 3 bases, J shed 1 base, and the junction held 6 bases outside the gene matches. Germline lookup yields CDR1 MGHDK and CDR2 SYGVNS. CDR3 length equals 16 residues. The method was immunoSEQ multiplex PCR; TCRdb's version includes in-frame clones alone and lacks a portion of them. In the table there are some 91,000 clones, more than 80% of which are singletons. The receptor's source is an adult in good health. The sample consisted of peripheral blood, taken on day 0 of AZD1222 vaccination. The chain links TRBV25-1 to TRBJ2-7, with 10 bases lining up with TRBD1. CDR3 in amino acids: CASSDPRDRGSYEQYF. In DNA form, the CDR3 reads TGTGCCAGCAGTGACCCAAGGGACAGGGGTTCCTACGAGCAGTACTTC.